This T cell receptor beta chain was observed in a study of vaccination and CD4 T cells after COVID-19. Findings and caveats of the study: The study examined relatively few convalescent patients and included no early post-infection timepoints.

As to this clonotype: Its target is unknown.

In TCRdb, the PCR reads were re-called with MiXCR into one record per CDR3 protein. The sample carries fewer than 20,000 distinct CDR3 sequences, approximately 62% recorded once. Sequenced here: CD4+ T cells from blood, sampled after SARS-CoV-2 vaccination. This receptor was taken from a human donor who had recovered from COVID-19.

CDR3 residues: CASSPGTPGNTIYF. As DNA, the CDR3 is TGTGCCAGCAGCCCTGGAACACCTGGAAACACCATATATTTT. The chain has TRBV7-2 and TRBJ1-3; D is undetermined. The germline V gene encodes CDR1 SGHTA and CDR2 FQGNSA. The V end lost 5 bases, the J end lost 2 bases, and 10 bases lay between the germline ends. This CDR3 region has 14 residues.